These 11 T cell receptor beta chains came from one sample sequenced in a study of CD4 T cells in relation to SARS-CoV-2 and coronaviruses. Data came from immunoSEQ multiplex PCR; TCRdb stores just in-frame clones and leaves some out. The table has 15,000 to 20,000 clones, around 81% seen once. What these receptors recognize is not known. CD4+ T cells from unexposed donors were obtained before the COVID-19 pandemic (2011-2018). Isolation of CD4+ T cells took place after less than 11 days in culture. Material: CD4+ T cells from PBMCs, cultured in vitro. These receptors all stem from a human donor in good health.

The V and J genes are TRBV7-2 and TRBJ2-3; 7 positions match TRBD2. Germline V lookup: CDR1 SGHTA, CDR2 FQGNSA. J gave up 6 bases and V 5 bases, and 11 bases lay outside the gene matches. The CDR3 extends over 15 amino acids. CDR3 amino acids: CASSIAAGVGDTQYF. Here the CDR3 DNA reads TGTGCCAGCAGCATTGCCGCGGGGGTAGGGGATACGCAGTATTTT.

V usage is TRBV5-1 and J usage is TRBJ2-5; the match to TRBD1 covers 11 bases. The CDR3 spans 16 residues. CDR1 and CDR2 (germline): SGHRS, YFSETQ. The J segment lost 5 bases and the V segment lost 4 bases, leaving 10 bases of the junction unmatched. CDR3 nucleotides: TGCGCCAGCAGCCCATGGACAGGGGGCTTGGGGGAGACCCAGTACTTC. Translation gives CASSPWTGGLGETQYF.

This sequence joins TRBV7-9 and TRBJ2-1; the match to TRBD2 covers 8 bases. The CDR3 is 15 residues long. CDR1 is SEHNR, CDR2 FQNEAQ, per germline (reference sequence). J gave up 0 bases and V 7 bases, and 5 bases lay outside the gene matches. The CDR3 protein is CASKTGGSSYNEQFF. The CDR3 region has the DNA TGTGCCAGCAAGACGGGAGGGAGCTCCTACAATGAGCAGTTCTTC.

This chain links TRBV7-9 with TRBJ2-7, with 8 bases lining up with TRBD1. V gave up 1 base and J gave up 2 bases; unmatched junction bases: 7. The CDR3 has 16 residues. CDR1 SEHNR and CDR2 FQNEAQ come from the germline V gene (reference sequence). CDR3 sequence (DNA): TGTGCCAGCAGCTTAGAAGGAGGGACAGGCGCCTACGAGCAGTACTTC. Residues: CASSLEGGTGAYEQYF.

The chain combines TRBV20-1 with TRBJ2-5, with 10 bases identical to TRBD2. The V and J ends lost 3 bases and 3 bases, in that order; junction bases with no gene match: 4. The CDR3 is 14 residues long. Germline loops: CDR1 DFQATT, CDR2 SNEGSKA (reference sequence). CDR3 in amino acids: CSASRLAGEETQYF. Here the CDR3 DNA reads TGCAGTGCTAGTAGGCTAGCGGGAGAAGAGACCCAGTACTTC.

CDR3 sequence (DNA): TGCGCCAGCAGCTTGGGGGACAGAGGAAACACCATATATTTT. Translating it yields CASSLGDRGNTIYF. The chain has TRBV5-1 and TRBJ1-3; TRBD1 matches 7 bases. The CDR3 contains 14 residues. CDR1 is SGHRS, CDR2 YFSETQ, per germline. After removal of 0 bases from V and 4 bases from J, the junction contained 1 base not matched to a gene.

In DNA, the CDR3 is TGTGCCAGCAGCCCTGGGACAGGGCGCCACGAGCAGTACTTC. This sequence encodes CASSPGTGRHEQYF. This rearrangement joins TRBV7-9 to TRBJ2-7; 9 bases agree with TRBD1. The V and J ends lost 5 bases and 5 bases, in that order; junction bases with no gene match: 7. CDR1 is SEHNR, CDR2 FQNEAQ, per germline (reference sequence). There are 14 residues in the CDR3.

The count of this clone is one. V is TRBV5-6 and J is TRBJ1-1; D unresolved. The V gene lost 4 bases and the J gene lost 1 base, with 14 bases spanning the gap. In germline, CDR1 is SGHDT, CDR2 YYEEEE. CDR3 length: 15 amino acids. The CDR3 DNA is TGTGCCAGCAGCACAAACAGCGGTTCGAACACTGAAGCTTTCTTT. Translated: CASSTNSGSNTEAFF.

The genes are TRBV7-2 and TRBJ2-5, with 8 bases fitting TRBD2. V lost 5 bases, J lost 5 bases, and 7 bases stayed unmatched. The CDR3 is made up of 14 amino acids. CDR1 is SGHTA, CDR2 FQGNSA, per germline. The chain's CDR3 is CASSTGGAGETQYF. The CDR3 DNA follows: TGTGCCAGCAGCACCGGGGGGGCCGGCGAGACCCAGTACTTC.

The V and J genes are TRBV6-5 and TRBJ1-6; no firm D call. Trimming stripped 5 bases from V and 8 bases from J, with 16 bases between. Germline V CDR1 and CDR2: MNHEY, SVGAGI. The CDR3 length is 15 residues. CDR3 nucleotide sequence: TGTGCCAGCAGTCCCCGAGGAGGTCTGGATTCACCCCTCCACTTT. This gives the protein CASSPRGGLDSPLHF.

The chain has TRBV25-1 and TRBJ1-1; D is uncertain. Germline CDR1 MGHDK, CDR2 SYGVNS. The CDR3 consists of 12 residues. The V gene lost 6 bases and the J gene lost 9 bases, with 14 bases spanning the gap. The CDR3 is CASRGPSRQAFF. The CDR3 nucleotides read TGTGCCAGCAGAGGACCCTCGAGACAAGCTTTCTTT.